The rows below give T cell receptor beta chains drawn from one sample of a study of post-analysis software for immune sequencing data. A single record per CDR3 protein comes from TCRdb applying MiXCR to the PCR reads. The sample yields a few hundred thousand distinct CDR3 sequences, 30% to 45% seen once. Sequenced sample: blood. All receptors come from a girl under 18 with multiple sclerosis. CDR3s include the opening cysteine and the closing phenylalanine or tryptophan. Fields, in order: V gene, J gene, D gene, clone size, CDR3 length, CDR3 protein, CDR3 DNA. D genes are given only for firm matches. A row's size may be missing; if present it is once, few, many or a size class.

TRBV12-3/TRBV12-4	TRBJ1-6	NA	NA	14	CASSLELGYSPLHF	TGTGCCAGCAGTTTGGAACTCGGGTATTCACCCCTCCACTTT
TRBV20-1	TRBJ2-5	TRBD1	NA	20	CSARDPARQGGGPDQETQYF	TGCAGTGCTAGAGATCCCGCCAGACAGGGGGGCGGACCTGACCAAGAGACCCAGTACTTC
TRBV7-8	TRBJ2-5	NA	many	15	CASSPNPSQGETQYF	TGTGCCAGCAGCCCCAACCCCTCACAGGGAGAGACCCAGTACTTC
TRBV29-1	TRBJ2-5	NA	few	11	CSARDWETQYF	TGCAGCGCCCGGGACTGGGAGACCCAGTACTTC
TRBV19	TRBJ1-6	TRBD1	few	15	CASSRIGTGNSPLHF	TGTGCCAGTAGCCGAATCGGGACAGGGAATTCACCCCTCCACTTT
TRBV12-3/TRBV12-4	TRBJ2-1	TRBD2	NA	15	CASSLRLAGGLEQFF	TGTGCCAGCAGTCTGCGACTAGCGGGGGGGCTTGAGCAGTTCTTC
TRBV6-5	TRBJ1-2	NA	few	16	CASSLLVPGLNYGYTF	TGTGCCAGCAGCCTCCTCGTTCCGGGGCTAAACTATGGCTACACCTTC
TRBV20-1	TRBJ1-2	NA	NA	12	CSAQGGSYGYTF	TGCAGTGCCCAAGGGGGGAGTTATGGCTACACCTTC
TRBV28	TRBJ2-7	NA	NA	12	CASSLSSYEQNF	TGTGCCAGCAGTTTAAGCTCCTACGAGCAGAACTTC
TRBV20-1	TRBJ1-2	TRBD1	NA	16	CSASVSGQGFFYGYTF	TGCAGTGCTAGCGTGTCGGGACAGGGGTTTTTTTATGGCTACACCTTC
TRBV6-1	TRBJ2-5	TRBD1	few	13	CASQGVAKVSKYF	TGTGCCAGTCAGGGGGTAGCGAAAGTCTCTAAGTACTTC
TRBV4-1	TRBJ2-3	NA	few	13	CASSQANADTQYF	TGCGCCAGCAGCCAAGCGAACGCAGATACGCAGTATTTT
TRBV5-1	TRBJ2-3	NA	NA	17	CASSLALTGELTDTQYF	TGCGCCAGCAGCTTGGCCCTAACTGGAGAACTCACAGATACGCAGTATTTT
TRBV12-3/TRBV12-4	TRBJ2-7	NA	NA	14	CASSWGGTTAEQYF	TGTGCCAGCAGTTGGGGGGGCACAACCGCGGAGCAGTACTTC
TRBV21-1	TRBJ2-7	NA	NA	14	CALWTDSSSYEQYF	TGTGCCCTATGGACAGACTCTTCCTCCTACGAGCAGTACTTC
TRBV3-1	TRBJ2-5	TRBD1	NA	15	CASSPQTGTQETQYF	TGTGCCAGCAGCCCCCAGACAGGGACCCAAGAGACCCAGTACTTC
TRBV5-5	TRBJ2-5	NA	NA	14	CASSLGTAPETQYF	TGTGCCAGCAGCTTAGGGACGGCCCCAGAGACCCAGTACTTC
TRBV5-5	TRBJ2-3	NA	few	14	CASSLEGGQIEEYF	TGTGCCAGCAGCTTGGAGGGGGGACAGATTGAGGAGTATTTT
TRBV5-1	TRBJ1-1	NA	few	13	CASSLRGSTEAFF	TGCGCCAGCAGCTTGCGGGGGTCCACTGAAGCTTTCTTT
TRBV5-1	TRBJ2-1	TRBD1	NA	18	CASSQPAAGTGGGWVLFF	TGCGCCAGCAGCCAACCAGCCGCCGGGACAGGGGGCGGATGGGTGCTGTTCTTC
TRBV20-1	TRBJ2-5	NA	many	13	CSATPGNQETQYF	TGCAGTGCCACCCCGGGAAACCAAGAGACCCAGTACTTC
TRBV5-1	TRBJ1-4	NA	NA	14	CASSLYRSNEKLFF	TGCGCCAGCAGCTTGTACAGGAGTAATGAAAAACTGTTTTTT
TRBV4-2	TRBJ2-1	NA	NA	16	CASSLRGRGHDNEQFF	TGTGCCAGCAGCCTCAGAGGGCGGGGGCACGACAATGAGCAGTTCTTC
TRBV6-5	TRBJ1-2	NA	NA	14	CASSPWDRGYGYTF	TGTGCCAGCAGTCCCTGGGATAGGGGGTATGGCTACACCTTC
TRBV6-1	TRBJ2-1	NA	NA	13	CASRLIQENEQFF	TGTGCCAGCAGGTTAATTCAGGAGAATGAGCAGTTCTTC
TRBV4-1	TRBJ2-1	TRBD2	NA	16	CASSQAPGGSYNEQFF	TGCGCCAGCAGCCAAGCCCCGGGGGGCTCCTACAATGAGCAGTTCTTC
TRBV12-3/TRBV12-4	TRBJ2-1	TRBD2	NA	16	CASSLSGGASYNEQFF	TGTGCCAGCAGTTTAAGCGGGGGGGCGTCCTACAATGAGCAGTTCTTC
TRBV9	TRBJ2-3	TRBD2	NA	16	CASSVSSGGAYDTQYF	TGTGCCAGCAGCGTTTCTAGCGGGGGGGCATATGATACGCAGTATTTT
TRBV4-2	TRBJ2-4	NA	few	16	CASSQDRGGIQNIQYF	TGTGCCAGCAGCCAAGATCGAGGAGGGATCCAAAACATTCAGTACTTC
TRBV30	TRBJ1-1	NA	NA	12	CAWRRTGTEAFF	TGTGCCTGGAGACGGACTGGGACTGAAGCTTTCTTT
TRBV6-6	TRBJ1-5	NA	NA	15	CASSYGDNPNQPQHF	TGTGCCAGCAGTTACGGGGACAACCCAAATCAGCCCCAGCATTTT
TRBV10-3	TRBJ1-1	NA	NA	13	CAISELLDTEAFF	TGTGCCATCAGTGAGCTACTAGACACTGAAGCTTTCTTT
TRBV4-1	TRBJ2-1	TRBD1	NA	14	CASSQDTGDRRPFF	TGCGCCAGCAGCCAAGATACGGGGGACAGGAGACCGTTCTTC
TRBV12-3/TRBV12-4	TRBJ1-2	NA	NA	12	CASSFAGYGYTF	TGTGCCAGCAGTTTTGCGGGCTATGGCTACACCTTC
TRBV11-2	TRBJ2-5	NA	NA	12	CASSLVQETQYF	TGTGCCAGCAGCTTAGTTCAAGAGACCCAGTACTTC
TRBV29-1	TRBJ2-6	TRBD2	NA	18	CSVEMWSSGPSGANVLTF	TGCAGCGTTGAAATGTGGTCTAGCGGTCCCTCTGGGGCCAACGTCCTGACTTTC
TRBV5-1	TRBJ2-1	NA	NA	15	CASSSGGPFDNEQFF	TGCGCCAGCAGCTCTGGAGGGCCCTTCGACAATGAGCAGTTCTTC
TRBV7-2	TRBJ2-7	NA	NA	15	CASSDRRGPSYEQYF	TGTGCCAGCAGCGATAGACGGGGGCCCTCCTACGAGCAGTACTTC
TRBV13	TRBJ2-1	NA	NA	15	CAIGFDRGPYNEQFF	TGTGCCATCGGTTTTGACCGAGGGCCCTACAATGAGCAGTTCTTC
TRBV14	TRBJ2-7	NA	few	15	CASSQGGRNPYEQYF	TGTGCCAGCAGCCAAGGAGGGAGGAACCCCTACGAGCAGTACTTC
TRBV7-6	TRBJ1-2	TRBD1	few	13	CASSPAGGNGYTF	TGTGCCAGCAGCCCAGCAGGGGGAAATGGCTACACCTTC
TRBV29-1	TRBJ2-7	NA	NA	12	CSVEIASYEQYF	TGCAGCGTAGAGATAGCTTCCTACGAGCAGTACTTC
TRBV24-1	TRBJ2-1	TRBD2	few	16	CATSVPSGGGYNEQFF	TGTGCCACCAGTGTTCCCAGCGGGGGAGGATACAATGAGCAGTTCTTC
TRBV20-1	TRBJ1-2	NA	few	14	CSARGLAVYYGYTF	TGCAGTGCTAGAGGTTTGGCTGTGTACTATGGCTACACCTTC
TRBV7-3	TRBJ2-1	NA	NA	16	CASSLVGPGSNNEQFF	TGTGCCAGCAGCTTAGTCGGCCCGGGGTCCAACAATGAGCAGTTCTTC
TRBV7-3	TRBJ2-7	NA	few	13	CASSPSVAGEQYF	TGTGCCAGCAGCCCCAGCGTAGCAGGAGAGCAGTACTTC
TRBV12-3/TRBV12-4	TRBJ2-2	TRBD1	NA	16	CASRPTGTGRDGELFF	TGTGCCAGCAGACCTACCGGGACAGGGAGGGACGGGGAGCTGTTTTTT
TRBV6-5	TRBJ2-7	NA	few	13	CASSYRPGNEQYF	TGTGCCAGCAGTTACCGGCCAGGGAACGAGCAGTACTTC
TRBV6-5	TRBJ1-5	NA	NA	15	CASSYTGTSNQPQHF	TGTGCCAGCAGTTACACCGGGACGAGCAATCAGCCCCAGCATTTT